Each of the 4 T cell receptor beta chains below was sequenced from the same sample in a study of cytomegalovirus exposure and HLA in healthy donors. PCR used 60 Vbeta primers and 13 Jbeta primers. The table came from immunoSEQ multiplex PCR; TCRdb's copy has only in-frame clones and leaves some out. The repertoire includes approximately 95,000 clones, approximately 81% of them detected once, and about 4% sits in the top ten. The sample consisted of PBMCs. These receptors were obtained from a woman in her 40s in good health and CMV-seropositive.

The rearrangement uses TRBV28 and TRBJ2-3, with 8 bases matching TRBD2. Looked up from germline, CDR1 is MDHEN and CDR2 is SYDVKM. This CDR3 contains 13 residues. Losses at the gene ends were 8 bases for V and 2 bases for J; bases not matched to a gene: 3. The CDR3 DNA follows: TGTGCCAGCCGCGGGGGGCTCACAGATACGCAGTATTTT. Protein product: CASRGGLTDTQYF. The whole variable domain, remainder taken from reference TRBV28 and TRBJ2-3, is DVKVTQSSRYLVKRTGEKVFLECVQDMDHENMFWYRQDPGLGLRLIYFSYDVKMKEKGDIPEGYSVSREKKERFSLILESASTNQTSMYLCASRGGLTDTQYFGPGTRLTVL.

This clone showed up just once. The rearrangement uses TRBV29-1 and TRBJ2-5; 16 bases align to TRBD2. The length of the CDR3 is 16 residues. V lost 4 bases, J lost 5 bases, and 7 bases stayed unmatched. Germline V gene lookup returns CDR1 SQVTM and CDR2 ANQGSEA. Here the CDR3 DNA reads TGCAGCGTTGCGGGACTAGCGGGAGGGCCGAGGGAGACCCAGTACTTC. Translating it yields CSVAGLAGGPRETQYF.

The V call is TRBV2, the J call TRBJ2-6; D is possibly TRBD2 (6 bases). The V end was cut by 7 bases, the J end by 2 bases, with 12 bases between. The germline V gene has CDR1 SNHLY and CDR2 FYNNEI. The CDR3 is made up of 15 amino acids. The DNA of the CDR3 is TGTGCCAGCACCCTGGGGGGAACTGGGGCCAACGTCCTGACTTTC. It yields the protein CASTLGGTGANVLTF.

The chain employs TRBV2 and TRBJ2-3, with D perhaps TRBD2 (5 bases). Deletions cut 8 bases from V and 0 bases from J, with 12 bases between. The CDR3 is 14 amino acids. The V gene's germline CDR1 is SNHLY and CDR2 FYNNEI. In nucleotides, the CDR3 is TGTGCCAGCGGACGGAGGTATAGCACAGATACGCAGTATTTT. As protein: CASGRRYSTDTQYF. Based on the CDR3 plus reference TRBV2 and TRBJ2-3, the full variable domain is EPEVTQTPSHQVTQMGQEVILRCVPISNHLYFYWYRQILGQKVEFLVSFYNNEISEKSEIFDDQFSVERPDGSNFTLKIRSTKLEDSAMYFCASGRRYSTDTQYFGPGTRLTVL.